This T cell receptor (beta chain) was recovered during a study of T-cell reconstitution after alpha-beta-depleted transplantation in children. During its preparation, the TCRbeta library received unique molecular identifiers. Each CDR3 protein gets one entry after TCRdb re-called the PCR reads with MiXCR. This table holds over 300,000 distinct CDR3 sequences, over 9% found once. This clonotype was picked up a small number of times. The junction differs from germline at one of its ends, possibly a read error. This CDR3 has 11 amino acids. CDR1 and CDR2 (germline): KGHDR, SFDVKD. The chain joins TRBV24-1 to TRBJ2-2; TRBD2 matches at 7 bases. The material sequenced was PBMCs from the stem cell graft donor, taken from the stem cell graft. The TCR originated in a human donor who donated a stem cell graft to a child with acute lymphoblastic leukemia. The CDR3, as DNA: TGTGCCACCAGTGAAGCCGGGACTATGTATTTT. This gives the protein CATSEAGTMYF.